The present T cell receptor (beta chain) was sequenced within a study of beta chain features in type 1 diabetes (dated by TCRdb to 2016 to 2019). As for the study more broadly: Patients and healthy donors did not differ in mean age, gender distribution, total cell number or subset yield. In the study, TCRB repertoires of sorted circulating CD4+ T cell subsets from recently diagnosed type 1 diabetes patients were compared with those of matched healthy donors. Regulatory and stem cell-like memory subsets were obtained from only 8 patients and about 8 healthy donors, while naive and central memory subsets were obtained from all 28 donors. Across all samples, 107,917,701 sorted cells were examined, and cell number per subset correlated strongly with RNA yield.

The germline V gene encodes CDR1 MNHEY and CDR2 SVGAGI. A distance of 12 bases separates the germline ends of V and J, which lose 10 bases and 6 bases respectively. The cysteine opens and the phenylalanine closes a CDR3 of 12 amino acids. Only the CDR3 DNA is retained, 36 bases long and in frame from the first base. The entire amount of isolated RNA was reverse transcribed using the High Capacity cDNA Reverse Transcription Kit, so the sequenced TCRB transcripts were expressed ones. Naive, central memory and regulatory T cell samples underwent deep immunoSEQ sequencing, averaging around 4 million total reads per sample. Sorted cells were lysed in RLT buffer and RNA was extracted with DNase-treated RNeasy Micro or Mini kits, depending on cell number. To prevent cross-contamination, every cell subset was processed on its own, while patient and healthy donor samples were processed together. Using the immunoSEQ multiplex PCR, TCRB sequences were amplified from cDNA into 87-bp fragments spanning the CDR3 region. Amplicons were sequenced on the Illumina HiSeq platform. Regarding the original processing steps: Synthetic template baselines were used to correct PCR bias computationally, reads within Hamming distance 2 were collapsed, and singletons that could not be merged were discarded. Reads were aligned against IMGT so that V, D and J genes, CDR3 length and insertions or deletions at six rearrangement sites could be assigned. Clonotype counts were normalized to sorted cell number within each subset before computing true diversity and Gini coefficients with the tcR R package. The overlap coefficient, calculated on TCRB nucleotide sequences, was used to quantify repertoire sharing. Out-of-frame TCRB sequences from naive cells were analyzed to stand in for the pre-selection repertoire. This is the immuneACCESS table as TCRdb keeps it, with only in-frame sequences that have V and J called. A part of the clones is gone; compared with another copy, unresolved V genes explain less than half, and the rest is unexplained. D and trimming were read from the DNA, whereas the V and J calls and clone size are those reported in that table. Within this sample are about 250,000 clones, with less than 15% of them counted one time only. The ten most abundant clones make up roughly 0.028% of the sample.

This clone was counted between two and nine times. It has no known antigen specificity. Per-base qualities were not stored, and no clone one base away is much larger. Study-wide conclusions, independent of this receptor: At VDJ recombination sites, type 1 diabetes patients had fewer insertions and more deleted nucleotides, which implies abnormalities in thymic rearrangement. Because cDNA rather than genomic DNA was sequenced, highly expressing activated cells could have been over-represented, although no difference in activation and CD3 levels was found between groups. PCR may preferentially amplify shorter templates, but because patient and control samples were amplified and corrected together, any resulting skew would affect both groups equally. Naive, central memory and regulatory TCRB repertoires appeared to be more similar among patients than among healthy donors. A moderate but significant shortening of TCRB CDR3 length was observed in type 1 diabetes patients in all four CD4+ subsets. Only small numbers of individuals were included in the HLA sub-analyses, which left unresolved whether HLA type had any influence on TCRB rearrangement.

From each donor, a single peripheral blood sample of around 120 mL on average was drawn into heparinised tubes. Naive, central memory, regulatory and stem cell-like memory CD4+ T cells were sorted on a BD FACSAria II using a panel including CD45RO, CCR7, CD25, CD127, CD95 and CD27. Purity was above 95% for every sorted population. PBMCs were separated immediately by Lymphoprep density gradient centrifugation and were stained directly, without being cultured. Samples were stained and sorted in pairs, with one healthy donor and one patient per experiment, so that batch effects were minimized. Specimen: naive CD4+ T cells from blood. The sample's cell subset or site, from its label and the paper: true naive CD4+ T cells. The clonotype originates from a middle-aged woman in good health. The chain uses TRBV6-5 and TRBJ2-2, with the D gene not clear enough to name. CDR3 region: CATSRGSGELFF. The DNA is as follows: TGTGCCACATCAAGAGGCTCCGGGGAGCTGTTTTTT.